This T cell receptor (beta chain) was recovered during a study of T cell changes during pregnancy in multiple sclerosis. CDR1 is WNHNN and CDR2 is SYGVQD in the germline V gene (reference sequence). Trimming removed 4 bases at V and 2 bases at J, with 14 bases between. CDR3 size: 15 residues. Sequencing used immunoSEQ multiplex PCR; TCRdb keeps in-frame clones, though not all of them. The sample gives 70,000 to 75,000 clones, over 85% of which show up once; approximately 2% is in the top ten. This chain uses TRBV10-1 with TRBJ1-1, with D hard to call. The receptor was derived from a female donor with multiple sclerosis, enrolled in a pregnancy study. Sequenced here: peripheral blood, sampled in the second trimester of pregnancy. The CDR3 nucleotides are TGCGCCAGCAGTGGACTAGGGAGGTCAAACACTGAAGCTTTCTTT. This encodes CASSGLGRSNTEAFF.